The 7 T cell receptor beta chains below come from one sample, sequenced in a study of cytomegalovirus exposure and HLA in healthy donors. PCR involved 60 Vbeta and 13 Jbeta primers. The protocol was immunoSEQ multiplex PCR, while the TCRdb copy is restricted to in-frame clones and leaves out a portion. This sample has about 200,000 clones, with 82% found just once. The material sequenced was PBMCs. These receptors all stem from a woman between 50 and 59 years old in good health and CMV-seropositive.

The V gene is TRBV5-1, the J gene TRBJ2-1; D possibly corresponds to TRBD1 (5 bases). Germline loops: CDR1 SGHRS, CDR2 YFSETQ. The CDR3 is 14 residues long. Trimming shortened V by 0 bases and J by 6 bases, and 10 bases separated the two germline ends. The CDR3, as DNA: TGCGCCAGCAGCTTGGGACAGTCGGGCAATGAGCAGTTCTTC. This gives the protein CASSLGQSGNEQFF.

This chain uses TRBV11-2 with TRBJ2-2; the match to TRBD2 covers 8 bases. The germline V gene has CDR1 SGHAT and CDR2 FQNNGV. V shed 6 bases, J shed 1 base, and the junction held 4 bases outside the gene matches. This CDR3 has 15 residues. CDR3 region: CASSRLAQNTGELFF. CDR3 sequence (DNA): TGTGCCAGCAGTCGACTAGCGCAGAACACCGGGGAGCTGTTTTTT. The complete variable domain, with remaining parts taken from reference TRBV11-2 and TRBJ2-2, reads EAGVAQSPRYKIIEKRQSVAFWCNPISGHATLYWYQQILGQGPKLLIQFQNNGVVDDSQLPKDRFSAERLKGVDSTLKIQPAKLEDSAVYLCASSRLAQNTGELFFGEGSRLTVL.

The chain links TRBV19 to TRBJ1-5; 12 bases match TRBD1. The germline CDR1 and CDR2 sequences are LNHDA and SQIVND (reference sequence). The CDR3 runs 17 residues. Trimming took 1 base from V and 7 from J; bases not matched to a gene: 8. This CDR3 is CASSIGQGQGARQPQHF. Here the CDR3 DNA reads TGTGCCAGTAGTATAGGTCAGGGACAGGGGGCGCGGCAGCCCCAGCATTTT.

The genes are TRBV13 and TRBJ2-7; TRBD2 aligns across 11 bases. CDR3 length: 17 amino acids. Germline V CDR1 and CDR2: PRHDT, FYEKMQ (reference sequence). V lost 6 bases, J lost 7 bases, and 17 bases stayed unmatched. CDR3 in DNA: TGTGCCAGCAGTTTGAAGACTAGCGGGAAAGGGGAAAGGGAGCAGTACTTC. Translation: CASSLKTSGKGEREQYF.

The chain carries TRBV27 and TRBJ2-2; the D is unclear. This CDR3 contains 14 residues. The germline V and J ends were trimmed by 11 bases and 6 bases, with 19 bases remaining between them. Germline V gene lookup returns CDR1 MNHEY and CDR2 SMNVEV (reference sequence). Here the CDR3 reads CAASTSNIPGELFF. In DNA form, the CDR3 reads TGTGCCGCTAGTACCTCGAACATCCCCGGGGAGCTGTTTTTT.

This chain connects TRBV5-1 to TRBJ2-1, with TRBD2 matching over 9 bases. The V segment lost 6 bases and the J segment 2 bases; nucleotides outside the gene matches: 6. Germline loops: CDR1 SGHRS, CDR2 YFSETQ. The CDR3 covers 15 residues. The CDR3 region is CASTPGLAPYNEQFF. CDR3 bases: TGCGCCAGCACCCCAGGACTAGCGCCCTACAATGAGCAGTTCTTC. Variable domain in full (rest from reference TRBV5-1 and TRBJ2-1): KAGVTQTPRYLIKTRGQQVTLSCSPISGHRSVSWYQQTPGQGLQFLFEYFSETQRNKGNFPGRFSGRQFSNSRSEMNVSTLELGDSALYLCASTPGLAPYNEQFFGPGTRLTVL.

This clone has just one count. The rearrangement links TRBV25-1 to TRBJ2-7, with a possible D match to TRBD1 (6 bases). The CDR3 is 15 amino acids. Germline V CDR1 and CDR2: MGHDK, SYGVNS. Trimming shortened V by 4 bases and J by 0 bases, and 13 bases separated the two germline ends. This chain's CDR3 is CASSGQGRHSYEQYF. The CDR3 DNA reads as TGTGCCAGCAGTGGTCAGGGGCGTCACTCCTACGAGCAGTACTTC.